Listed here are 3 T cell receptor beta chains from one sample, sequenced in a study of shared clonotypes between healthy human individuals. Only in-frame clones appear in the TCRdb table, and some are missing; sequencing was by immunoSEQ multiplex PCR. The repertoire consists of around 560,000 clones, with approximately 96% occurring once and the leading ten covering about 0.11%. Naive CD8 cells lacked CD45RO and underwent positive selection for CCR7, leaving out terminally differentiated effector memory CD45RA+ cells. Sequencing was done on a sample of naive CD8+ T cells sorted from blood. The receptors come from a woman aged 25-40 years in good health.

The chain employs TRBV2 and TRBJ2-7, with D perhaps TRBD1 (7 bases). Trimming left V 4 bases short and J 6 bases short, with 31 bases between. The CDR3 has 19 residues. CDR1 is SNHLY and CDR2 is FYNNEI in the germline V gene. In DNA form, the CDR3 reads TGTGCCAGCAGTGTAAGACAGGGAGGCGAGGTGGTTGACCTGGGCGAGCAGTACTTC. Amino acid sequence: CASSVRQGGEVVDLGEQYF.

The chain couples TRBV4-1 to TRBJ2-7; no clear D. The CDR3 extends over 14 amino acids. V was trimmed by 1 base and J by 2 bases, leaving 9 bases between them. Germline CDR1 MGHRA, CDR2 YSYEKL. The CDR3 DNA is TGCGCCAGCAGCCAAGTGGCCTTTACCTACGAGCAGTACTTC. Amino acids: CASSQVAFTYEQYF.

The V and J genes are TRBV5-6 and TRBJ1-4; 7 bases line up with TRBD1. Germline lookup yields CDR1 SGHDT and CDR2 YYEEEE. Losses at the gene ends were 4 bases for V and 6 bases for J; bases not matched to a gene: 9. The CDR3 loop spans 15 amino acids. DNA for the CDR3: TGTGCCAGCAGCCGTATTCGGGACAGAGATGAAAAACTGTTTTTT. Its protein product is CASSRIRDRDEKLFF.